These 26 T cell receptor beta chains came from one sample sequenced in a study of blood T cell repertoires in COVID-19. Repertoires were generated with immunoSEQ multiplex PCR, while TCRdb's copy carries only in-frame clones and drops some. Here the sample spans tens of thousands of clones, 85% to 90% being singletons. Sample: peripheral blood. These receptors all come from a woman aged 60-75 years with active COVID-19.

This rearrangement joins TRBV12-3 or TRBV12-4 to TRBJ2-5, with a tentative D call TRBD1 (6 bases). The CDR3 spans 13 residues. The ends were cut back, 3 bases at V and 4 bases at J, with 9 bases in the middle. The CDR3 DNA sequence: TGTGCCAGCAGTTTTTCACAGGGAGAGACCCAGTACTTC. This gives the protein CASSFSQGETQYF.

This chain uses TRBV10-2 with TRBJ2-7; maybe TRBD2 (6 bases). The CDR3 totals 16 residues. V lost 6 bases to trimming and J lost 1 base, with 19 bases between them. Germline CDR1 and CDR2: WSHSY and SAAADI. CDR3 loop: CASREIPGLGSYEQYF. The DNA for the CDR3 is TGCGCCAGCAGAGAAATCCCGGGACTTGGTTCCTACGAGCAGTACTTC.

The chain combines TRBV7-9 with TRBJ2-3; a possible D gene is TRBD1 (5 bases). V was clipped by 1 base and J by 0 bases, with 11 bases between them. The CDR3 spans 16 residues. CDR1 is SEHNR, CDR2 FQNEAQ, per germline (reference sequence). The CDR3 loop reads CASSLDTGTSTDTQYF. As DNA, the CDR3 is TGTGCCAGCAGCTTAGATACAGGAACTAGCACAGATACGCAGTATTTT.

This sequence joins TRBV11-1 and TRBJ2-1; tentatively, D is TRBD1 (5 bases). V was pared by 0 bases and J by 1 base, with 7 bases between. Germline CDR1 and CDR2: SGHAT and FQDESV (reference sequence). The CDR3 sequence is 15 residues long. The CDR3 bases are TGTGCCAGCAGCTTAGCGGGGCTATCCTACAATGAGCAGTTCTTC. Its translation: CASSLAGLSYNEQFF. The whole variable domain, remainder taken from reference TRBV11-1 and TRBJ2-1, is EAEVAQSPRYKITEKSQAVAFWCDPISGHATLYWYRQILGQGPELLVQFQDESVVDDSQLPKDRFSAERLKGVDSTLKIQPAELGDSAMYLCASSLAGLSYNEQFFGPGTRLTVL.

The J gene is TRBJ2-3, the V gene TRBV3-1 (or the pseudogene TRBV3-2); the D is unclear. Germline loops: CDR1 LGHDT, CDR2 YNNKEL (reference sequence). V shed 3 bases and J shed 2 bases, with 6 bases lying between them. CDR3 length: 13 amino acids. The CDR3 bases are TGTGCCAGCAGCCAGGGCCACACAGATACGCAGTATTTT. This codes for CASSQGHTDTQYF.

The chain has TRBV19 and TRBJ2-2, with 7 bases identical to TRBD1. V trimming: 7 bases; J trimming: 2 bases; junction bases outside the gene matches: 7. Germline V gene lookup returns CDR1 LNHDA and CDR2 SQIVND (reference sequence). There are 15 residues in the CDR3. CDR3 nucleotide sequence: TGTGCCAGTATCCAAGGGACAGTAAACACCGGGGAGCTGTTTTTT. Amino acid sequence: CASIQGTVNTGELFF.

The chain combines TRBV2 with TRBJ2-7; tentative D call: TRBD2 (6 bases). Germline V gives CDR1 SNHLY, CDR2 FYNNEI. The length of the CDR3 is 15 residues. V lost 4 bases and J 2 bases, leaving 15 bases between the germline ends. CDR3 nucleotide sequence: TGTGCCAGCAGTGCGTTAGGAGGGGAGCCCTACGAGCAGTACTTC. Translation: CASSALGGEPYEQYF.

The J gene is TRBJ2-7, the V gene TRBV2, with D possibly TRBD2 on 5 matching bases. V shed 7 bases and J shed 0 bases, with 10 bases lying between them. Per the germline V gene, CDR1 is SNHLY and CDR2 is FYNNEI. The length of the CDR3 is 13 residues. The CDR3 spells CASTRGISYEQYF. Written as DNA, the CDR3 is TGTGCCAGCACACGAGGGATCTCCTACGAGCAGTACTTC. The whole variable domain, remainder taken from reference TRBV2 and TRBJ2-7, is EPEVTQTPSHQVTQMGQEVILRCVPISNHLYFYWYRQILGQKVEFLVSFYNNEISEKSEIFDDQFSVERPDGSNFTLKIRSTKLEDSAMYFCASTRGISYEQYFGPGTRLTVT.

The chain uses TRBV25-1 and TRBJ2-3; D might be TRBD2 (7 bases). Trimming removed 4 bases at V and 2 bases at J, with 13 bases between. Germline V gene sequence: CDR1 MGHDK, CDR2 SYGVNS. The CDR3 covers 15 residues. The CDR3 is CASSGPGGATDTQYF. The DNA of the CDR3 is TGTGCCAGCAGTGGACCTGGGGGGGCCACAGATACGCAGTATTTT.

The sample holds one count of this clone. V and J are TRBV15 and TRBJ2-2; 10 bases align to TRBD2. The germline gives CDR1 LNHNV, CDR2 YYDKDF (reference sequence). The CDR3 totals 15 residues. J was trimmed by 3 bases and V by 5 bases; bases with no gene match: 3. The DNA for the CDR3 is TGTGCCACCAGCGGAGCGGGAGGGTACACCGGGGAGCTGTTTTTT. Its translation: CATSGAGGYTGELFF.

V and J are TRBV6-6 and TRBJ2-2; TRBD2 matches 11 bases. CDR1 is MNHNY and CDR2 is SVGAGI in the germline V gene (reference sequence). The trim removed 6 bases at V and 5 bases at J, leaving 8 bases unmatched. The CDR3 has 16 residues. CDR3 in DNA: TGTGCCAGCAGGGAGGCTAGCGGGGGGAGGACCGGGGAGCTGTTTTTT. Its protein product is CASREASGGRTGELFF.

The rearrangement links TRBV20-1 to TRBJ2-7, with 13 bases lining up with TRBD2. The trim removed 3 bases at V and 8 bases at J, leaving 10 bases unmatched. The CDR3 has 15 residues. In germline, CDR1 is DFQATT, CDR2 SNEGSKA (reference sequence). The CDR3, as DNA: TGCAGTGCTAGTAACCGGGGGACTAGCGGGAATAAGCAGTACTTC. This translates into CSASNRGTSGNKQYF.

This chain uses TRBV2 with TRBJ2-7; D may be TRBD2 (7 bases). The CDR3 loop spans 15 amino acids. Trimming cost V 7 bases and J 4 bases, with 20 bases left between them. Germline CDR1 reads SNHLY; CDR2 reads FYNNEI. The CDR3 is CASKGGRGGGYEQYF. The DNA for the CDR3 is TGTGCCAGCAAAGGGGGACGAGGGGGAGGGTACGAGCAGTACTTC. Using reference TRBV2 and TRBJ2-7 for the parts outside the CDR3, the full variable domain is EPEVTQTPSHQVTQMGQEVILRCVPISNHLYFYWYRQILGQKVEFLVSFYNNEISEKSEIFDDQFSVERPDGSNFTLKIRSTKLEDSAMYFCASKGGRGGGYEQYFGPGTRLTVT.

The rearrangement joins TRBV9 to TRBJ2-5; 8 bases line up with TRBD2. The CDR3 is made up of 15 amino acids. After removal of 0 bases from V and 4 bases from J, the junction contained 5 bases not matched to a gene. Germline V gene data show CDR1 as SGDLS and CDR2 as YYNGEE. The CDR3 loop reads CASSVEGTSGETQYF. DNA for the CDR3: TGTGCCAGCAGCGTAGAAGGGACTAGTGGAGAGACCCAGTACTTC.

The gene calls are TRBV3-1 (or the pseudogene TRBV3-2) and TRBJ2-4; TRBD2 aligns across 14 bases. CDR1 is LGHDT, CDR2 YNNKEL, per germline (reference sequence). The CDR3 contains 21 residues. V dropped 1 base and J dropped 1; count of bases not matched to a gene: 12. This CDR3 is CASSQGLAGGLSRLAKNIQYF. CDR3 nucleotides: TGTGCCAGCAGCCAAGGACTAGCGGGGGGGCTGAGTCGGCTGGCCAAAAACATTCAGTACTTC.

The V and J genes are TRBV5-1 and TRBJ2-2; TRBD1 matches at 12 bases. The CDR3 has 19 residues. Germline CDR1 and CDR2: SGHRS and YFSETQ. V was pared by 4 bases and J by 6 bases, with 16 bases of the junction left unmatched. The CDR3 loop is CASSEGSLGTGGLAGELFF. In DNA form, the CDR3 reads TGCGCCAGCAGCGAAGGTTCCCTCGGGACAGGGGGCTTAGCCGGGGAGCTGTTTTTT.

The V gene is TRBV30, the J gene TRBJ2-2; maybe TRBD1 (6 bases). The length of the CDR3 is 12 residues. The V gene lost 8 bases and the J gene lost 5 bases, with 12 bases spanning the gap. Germline V gene lookup returns CDR1 GTSNPN and CDR2 SVGIG (reference sequence). CDR3 protein: CAQQGRTGELFF. CDR3 in DNA: TGTGCCCAACAGGGTAGAACCGGGGAGCTGTTTTTT. Complete variable domain (other parts from reference TRBV30 and TRBJ2-2): SQTIHQWPATLVQPVGSPLSLECTVEGTSNPNLYWYRQAAGRGLQLLFYSVGIGQISSEVPQNLSASRPQDRQFILSSKKLLLSDSGFYLCAQQGRTGELFFGEGSRLTVL.

The chain employs TRBV7-3 and TRBJ2-2; D unclear. The ends were cut back, 6 bases at V and 4 bases at J, with 6 bases in the middle. This CDR3 is 12 amino acids long. The germline CDR1 and CDR2 sequences are SGHTA and FQGTGA. The CDR3, as DNA: TGTGCCAGCAGTACCGGCACCGGGGAGCTGTTTTTT. This sequence encodes CASSTGTGELFF.

The rearrangement links TRBV7-3 to TRBJ2-6; 9 bases align to TRBD1. CDR1 and CDR2 (germline): SGHTA, FQGTGA. CDR3 size: 16 residues. V was clipped by 5 bases and J by 7 bases; unmatched bases: 9. The CDR3 here is CASSNAPGQGANVLTF. CDR3 DNA: TGTGCCAGCAGCAACGCCCCGGGACAGGGAGCCAACGTCCTGACTTTC. The full variable domain, completed using reference TRBV7-3 and TRBJ2-6, is GAGVSQTPSNKVTEKGKYVELRCDPISGHTALYWYRQSLGQGPEFLIYFQGTGAADDSGLPNDRFFAVRPEGSVSTLKIQRTERGDSAVYLCASSNAPGQGANVLTFGAGSRLTVL.

V usage is TRBV13 and J usage is TRBJ2-1, with D possibly being TRBD1 (6 bases). Germline assignment: CDR1 PRHDT and CDR2 FYEKMQ (reference sequence). V lost 3 bases to trimming and J lost 10 bases, with 16 bases between them. The CDR3 covers 14 residues. This chain's CDR3 is CASSLGASNEEQFF. The CDR3, as DNA: TGTGCCAGCAGCTTGGGGGCCTCCAATGAGGAGCAGTTCTTC.

There are a few counts of this clone. This chain connects TRBV13 to TRBJ1-2, with D uncertain. Germline lookup yields CDR1 PRHDT and CDR2 FYEKMQ (reference sequence). Trimming took off 5 bases at V and 2 bases at J, with 9 bases between the two ends. The CDR3 loop spans 13 amino acids. The CDR3 here is CASSPPLNYGYTF. Here the CDR3 DNA reads TGTGCCAGCAGCCCTCCCCTGAACTATGGCTACACCTTC.

The V call is TRBV19, the J call TRBJ2-1, with TRBD2 identical over 12 bases. The ends lost 7 bases at V and 7 bases at J; junction bases unmatched: 8. CDR1 and CDR2 from the germline V gene are LNHDA and SQIVND (reference sequence). The CDR3 has 15 residues. This chain's CDR3 is CASNLAGGSLNEQFF. DNA of the CDR3: TGTGCCAGTAATCTAGCGGGAGGGTCATTGAATGAGCAGTTCTTC.

The chain is built from TRBV5-1 and TRBJ2-3; 11 nucleotides line up with TRBD2. J gave up 4 bases and V 1 base, and 2 bases lay outside the gene matches. The CDR3 totals 15 residues. From germline, CDR1 is SGHRS and CDR2 YFSETQ. CDR3 nucleotide sequence: TGCGCCAGCAGCTTGACTAGCGGGAGTGCAGATACGCAGTATTTT. Protein product: CASSLTSGSADTQYF.

This chain connects TRBV19 to TRBJ1-1, with D perhaps TRBD1 (6 bases). V was cut by 2 bases and J by 11 bases, with 15 bases left in between. This CDR3 spans 13 amino acids. Germline V lookup: CDR1 LNHDA, CDR2 SQIVND (reference sequence). The CDR3 sequence: CASSIRGITAAFF. The CDR3, as DNA: TGTGCCAGTAGTATAAGGGGGATTACTGCCGCTTTCTTT.

CDR3 region: CASSLRSGYEQYF. In nucleotides, the CDR3 is TGTGCCAGCAGCCTTCGGTCGGGCTACGAGCAGTACTTC. This chain joins TRBV6-5 and TRBJ2-7; no clear D gene. The CDR3 totals 13 residues. The V end lost 6 bases, the J end lost 3 bases, and 12 bases lay between the germline ends. In germline, CDR1 is MNHEY, CDR2 SVGAGI.

This clone has only one observation. The chain employs TRBV30 and TRBJ1-4; D may be TRBD1 (6 bases). Trimming took off 1 base at V and 7 bases at J, with 16 bases between the two ends. Germline loops: CDR1 GTSNPN, CDR2 SVGIG (reference sequence). The CDR3 runs 15 residues. The DNA of the CDR3 is TGTGCCTGGAGTGCTACGGGACAAATCGGTGAAAAACTGTTTTTT. As protein: CAWSATGQIGEKLFF.